This TCR beta chain is drawn from a study of blood T cell repertoires in COVID-19. Whole-study context: Samples came from the United States, Italy and Spain, spanning acute and convalescent COVID-19. Nucleic acid was either cDNA or gDNA, and it came from T cells, B-cell-depleted T cells, or PBMCs.

Trimming pared 5 bases from V and 3 bases from J, leaving 14 bases between. The germline gives CDR1 PRHDT, CDR2 FYEKMQ (reference sequence). The CDR3 sequence is 15 residues long. This clone was found once. Study processing details: Nucleated cell counts were estimated from reference gene primer amplification. Assay used: immunoSEQ multiplex PCR; TCRdb lists only in-frame clones, some missing. The V and J calls and clone size come from that table; D and trimming were worked out from the DNA. The profile shows some 150,000 clones, about 87% of them singletons. This clonotype was obtained from a middle-aged man who had recovered from COVID-19. The chain employs TRBV13 and TRBJ2-1, with a possible D match to TRBD2 (6 bases). Sequenced input: peripheral blood. CDR3 sequence (DNA): TGTGCCAGCAGCCGCGGGACTTTGAACTACAATGAGCAGTTCTTC. The encoded protein is CASSRGTLNYNEQFF.